The rows below give T cell receptor beta chains drawn from one sample of a study of PD-L1 blockade in urothelial cancer. Clones were read by immunoSEQ multiplex PCR, and TCRdb kept only the in-frame ones, dropping some. The repertoire holds 95,000 to 100,000 clones, with more than 75% as singletons. Sequencing used PBMCs, obtained around atezolizumab (anti-PD-L1) treatment. The receptor source for this set is a man aged 55 to 70 with urothelial cancer. The CDR3 runs from the conserved cysteine through the conserved F or W. A D gene is named only where the DNA matches it firmly. Some rows mark clone size as missing; the rest say once, few, many or name a class of expanded clone.

clone_size	v_call	j_call	d_call	cdr3_aa	cdr3_nt
few	TRBV19	TRBJ1-5	TRBD1	CASSLGQGGNQPQHF	TGTGCCAGTAGCTTGGGACAGGGGGGCAATCAGCCCCAGCATTTT
many	TRBV7-3	TRBJ2-2	TRBD1	CASRTGASTGELFF	TGTGCCAGCCGGACAGGGGCCTCCACCGGGGAGCTGTTTTTT
-	TRBV5-5	TRBJ2-3	TRBD2	CASSLSAGGTDTQYF	TGTGCCAGCAGCTTGTCAGCGGGAGGAACAGATACGCAGTATTTT
-	TRBV4-2	TRBJ2-3	TRBD2	CASSPNSGSRTDTQYF	TGTGCCAGCAGCCCCAATAGCGGGAGTAGGACAGATACGCAGTATTTT
few	TRBV7-9	TRBJ2-5	-	CASSQGPGETQYF	TGTGCCAGCAGTCAGGGCCCGGGAGAGACCCAGTACTTC
-	TRBV27	TRBJ2-5	-	CASSSYNQETQYF	TGTGCCAGCAGTTCTTACAACCAAGAGACCCAGTACTTC
-	TRBV10-3	TRBJ2-5	-	CAISVREQETQYF	TGTGCCATCAGTGTAAGGGAGCAAGAGACCCAGTACTTC
-	TRBV29-1	TRBJ2-7	-	CSVRVSSSYEQYF	TGCAGCGTCCGGGTTTCGAGCTCCTACGAGCAGTACTTC
-	TRBV5-1	TRBJ2-3	TRBD2	CASSLSLAGGRDTQYF	TGCGCCAGCAGCTTATCGCTAGCGGGGGGCAGGGATACGCAGTATTTT
-	TRBV7-2	TRBJ1-1	-	CASSLGLQVEAFF	TGTGCCAGCAGCTTAGGATTGCAGGTTGAAGCTTTCTTT
-	TRBV6-1	TRBJ1-2	TRBD1	CASNNRGYGYTF	TGTGCCAGCAATAACAGGGGATATGGCTACACCTTC
few	TRBV4-1	TRBJ1-5	-	CASSPEKLGAGGQPQHF	TGCGCCAGCAGCCCGGAAAAGTTGGGGGCCGGAGGTCAGCCCCAGCATTTT
-	TRBV28	TRBJ1-2	-	CASSAGGNYGYTF	TGTGCCAGCAGCGCTGGGGGGAACTATGGCTACACCTTC
-	TRBV7-2	TRBJ2-1	TRBD2	CASSFPSGRIHNEQFF	TGTGCCAGCAGCTTCCCCAGCGGGAGAATCCACAATGAGCAGTTCTTC
-	TRBV7-9	TRBJ1-2	-	CASTMRRGRNYGYTF	TGTGCCAGCACCATGAGGCGAGGGAGAAACTATGGCTACACCTTC
-	TRBV29-1	TRBJ2-7	TRBD2	CSVERGGGYEQYF	TGCAGCGTTGAACGGGGGGGCGGCTACGAGCAGTACTTC
-	TRBV18	TRBJ1-2	TRBD1	CASSQGQGYGYTF	TGTGCCAGCTCACAAGGACAGGGCTATGGCTACACCTTC
-	TRBV5-1	TRBJ1-1	-	CASSRDGFMNTEAFF	TGCGCCAGCAGCCGAGACGGGTTTATGAACACTGAAGCTTTCTTT
-	TRBV28	TRBJ1-2	-	CASSLVRGGYGYTF	TGTGCCAGCAGTTTAGTGCGGGGTGGTTATGGCTACACCTTC
-	TRBV18	TRBJ1-3	TRBD1	CASSPPTGTGNTIYF	TGTGCCAGCTCACCACCGACAGGGACAGGAAACACCATATATTTT
-	TRBV28	TRBJ1-2	TRBD1	CASSLSGQGSNYGYTF	TGTGCCAGCAGTTTATCCGGACAGGGTTCTAACTATGGCTACACCTTC
few	TRBV27	TRBJ2-7	-	CASRSQGGEQYF	TGTGCCAGCAGGTCTCAGGGGGGCGAGCAGTACTTC
-	TRBV9	TRBJ2-7	TRBD1	CASSAGQGIGYEQYF	TGTGCCAGCAGCGCCGGACAGGGGATAGGTTACGAGCAGTACTTC
-	TRBV10-1	TRBJ2-3	-	CASSDWRRDTQYF	TGCGCCAGCAGTGACTGGCGGCGCGATACGCAGTATTTT
-	TRBV5-1	TRBJ1-6	TRBD1	CASSLDRGNSPLHF	TGCGCCAGCAGCTTGGACAGGGGAAATTCACCCCTCCACTTT
-	TRBV4-1	TRBJ1-1	-	CASSQDRGGHTEAFF	TGCGCCAGCAGCCAAGATAGGGGGGGACACACTGAAGCTTTCTTT